One T cell receptor (beta chain) is described in this entry. Its antigen is not known. This sample stems from a study of T cell repertoires in cytomegalovirus infection. Study-level information: Public TCR beta signatures indicated both CMV infection and matching HLA type. Study results and caveats: CMV carriers with the relevant HLA were identified by cumulative public TCR beta family frequency.

TCRdb analysed the reads with MiXCR anew, one entry per CDR3 protein. Of 630,000 or so distinct CDR3 sequences listed, more than 20% were seen once; the top ten hold less than 9.5%. In germline, CDR1 is DFQATT, CDR2 SNEGSKA (reference sequence). There are 13 residues in the CDR3. Trimming at V came to 6 bases and at J to 5 bases, leaving 6 bases not matched to a gene. This receptor was obtained from a human donor in good health (CMV status not recorded). Some clones in this sample may be carry-over from other donors' samples. Sequencing input: CD8+ T cells from PBMCs. The chain carries TRBV20-1 and TRBJ2-5; TRBD1 matches 10 bases. Here the CDR3 DNA reads TGCAGTGCCCCGGGACAGGGGTGGGAGACCCAGTACTTC. It codes for CSAPGQGWETQYF.